One sample yielded the 26 T cell receptor beta chains listed below, sequenced in a study of blood T cell repertoires in COVID-19. Repertoires were generated with immunoSEQ multiplex PCR, while TCRdb's copy carries only in-frame clones and drops some. Here the sample spans approximately 50,000 clones, more than 75% being singletons. Input material: peripheral blood. The source of these receptors is a woman of 80 years or more with acute or convalescent COVID-19.

As to this clone: At one boundary the junction diverges from the germline segment, which might be a read error. J is TRBJ1-4 and V is TRBV7-7; tentative D call: TRBD1 (6 bases). Germline CDR1 reads SSHAT; CDR2 reads FNYEAQ (reference sequence). The CDR3 has 15 amino acids. The CDR3 loop reads CASSLQGGHNEKLFF. Written as DNA, the CDR3 is TGTGCTAGCAGCTTACAGGGCGGCCATAATGAAAAACTGTTTTTT.

The gene calls are TRBV4-2 and TRBJ1-1, with TRBD1 matching 9 bases. Germline V gene data show CDR1 as LGHNA and CDR2 as YNFKEQ. The length of the CDR3 is 14 residues. V was pared by 6 bases and J by 3 bases, with 5 bases of the junction left unmatched. The CDR3 nucleotides are TGTGCCAGCAGTCGACAGGGGGGGGACACTGAAGCTTTCTTT. This gives the protein CASSRQGGDTEAFF.

The chain uses TRBV5-6 and TRBJ2-5; D is uncertain. V was cut by 0 bases and J by 2 bases, with 2 bases left in between. The CDR3 consists of 12 residues. CDR1 and CDR2 (germline): SGHDT, YYEEEE. Here the CDR3 DNA reads TGTGCCAGCAGCTTGGCACAAGAGACCCAGTACTTC. Protein: CASSLAQETQYF.

The chain is built from TRBV4-2 and TRBJ2-1; 7 nucleotides line up with TRBD2. The CDR3 has 15 amino acids. Trimming removed 0 bases from V and 10 bases from J; junction bases left unmatched: 9. The germline V gene has CDR1 LGHNA and CDR2 YNFKEQ. The CDR3 DNA sequence: TGTGCCAGCAGCCAAGAAACTAGCGTTGGCATGGAGCAGTTCTTC. This encodes CASSQETSVGMEQFF.

The chain uses TRBV3-1 (or the pseudogene TRBV3-2) and TRBJ1-4; 7 nucleotides agree with TRBD1. V dropped 4 bases and J dropped 13; count of bases not matched to a gene: 3. The CDR3 is made up of 11 amino acids. Germline V lookup: CDR1 LGHDT, CDR2 YNNKEL (reference sequence). CDR3 residues: CASSLDRALFF. DNA for the CDR3: TGTGCCAGCAGCCTCGACAGGGCACTGTTTTTT.

The chain couples TRBV5-6 to TRBJ1-2, with 7 bases matching TRBD1. In germline, CDR1 is SGHDT, CDR2 YYEEEE. V lost 3 bases to trimming and J lost 4 bases; unmatched junction nucleotides: 15. This CDR3 has 17 amino acids. CDR3 DNA sequence: TGTGCCAGCAGCTCCACGCACAGGGACAGTGAACGCTATGGCTACACCTTC. It specifies CASSSTHRDSERYGYTF.

V usage is TRBV6-6 and J usage is TRBJ1-2; D uncertain. The CDR3 runs to 12 residues. The germline V gene encodes CDR1 MNHNY and CDR2 SVGAGI (reference sequence). V lost 10 bases and J 5 bases, leaving 14 bases between the germline ends. The CDR3 coding sequence is TGTGCCACCTACAGAGATCGGTATGGCTACACCTTC. Amino acid sequence: CATYRDRYGYTF.

V gene TRBV6-6 combines with J gene TRBJ2-7; 7 bases are shared with TRBD2. The V and J ends lost 6 bases and 0 bases, in that order; junction bases with no gene match: 5. The CDR3 contains 14 residues. Germline lookup yields CDR1 MNHNY and CDR2 SVGAGI (reference sequence). Written as DNA, the CDR3 is TGTGCCAGCAGACCGGGGGGTTTCTCCTACGAGCAGTACTTC. Protein: CASRPGGFSYEQYF.

V and J are TRBV3-1 (or the pseudogene TRBV3-2) and TRBJ2-3; tentatively, D is TRBD1 (6 bases). Trimming removed 0 bases at V and 7 bases at J, with 14 bases between. CDR3 size: 15 residues. Germline CDR1 LGHDT, CDR2 YNNKEL (reference sequence). The chain's CDR3 is CASSQDWGPSNTQYF. CDR3 coding DNA: TGTGCCAGCAGCCAAGATTGGGGGCCTTCCAATACGCAGTATTTT.

The rearrangement links TRBV5-1 to TRBJ1-4; maybe TRBD1 (6 bases). The V gene lost 7 bases and the J gene lost 7 bases, with 17 bases spanning the gap. From germline, CDR1 is SGHRS and CDR2 YFSETQ. The CDR3 has 14 amino acids. The CDR3 nucleotides are TGCGCCAGCTCAGCGGGGGCGCAGGGTGAAAAACTGTTTTTT. As protein: CASSAGAQGEKLFF.

The V and J genes are TRBV7-8 and TRBJ2-3, with 11 bases identical to TRBD2. The CDR3 is made up of 16 amino acids. Germline CDR1 is SGHVS and CDR2 is FQNEAQ. The V and J ends lost 1 base and 4 bases, in that order; junction bases with no gene match: 4. This CDR3 reads CASSLVAGGQADTQYF. In nucleotides, the CDR3 is TGTGCCAGCAGCTTAGTAGCGGGGGGGCAGGCAGATACGCAGTATTTT.

The rearrangement uses TRBV9 and TRBJ2-3; 12 positions agree with TRBD2. This CDR3 is 18 amino acids long. J gave up 2 bases and V 0 bases, and 7 bases lay outside the gene matches. Looked up from germline, CDR1 is SGDLS and CDR2 is YYNGEE. CDR3 nucleotide sequence: TGTGCCAGCAGCGTAGCCTCGACTAGCGGGAGTAACACAGATACGCAGTATTTT. Translating it yields CASSVASTSGSNTDTQYF.

CDR3 nucleotide sequence: TGTGCCAGCAGCGTAGGCGGGACAGGGGAAGAGACCCAGTACTTC. This sequence encodes CASSVGGTGEETQYF. The chain recombines TRBV9 with TRBJ2-5, with 10 nucleotides matching TRBD1. This CDR3 region has 15 residues. Unmatched junction bases numbered 2, after V lost 0 bases and J lost 3 bases. Germline CDR1 is SGDLS and CDR2 is YYNGEE.

The table lists this clone with a few counts. The chain is built from TRBV28 and TRBJ2-7; TRBD2 agrees at 11 bases. Germline assignment: CDR1 MDHEN and CDR2 SYDVKM. The CDR3 runs to 15 residues. V was clipped by 4 bases and J by 2 bases; unmatched bases: 4. Here the CDR3 reads CASSSMTSGTYEQYV. Here the CDR3 DNA reads TGTGCCAGCAGTTCTATGACTAGCGGGACCTACGAGCAGTACGTC.

The chain employs TRBV6-5 and TRBJ1-5; no clear D. Trimming stripped 6 bases from V and 4 bases from J, with 10 bases between. From germline, CDR1 is MNHEY and CDR2 SVGAGI. The CDR3 has 13 amino acids. The CDR3 DNA reads TGTGCCAGCAGATTACAACTAAATCAGCCCCAGCATTTT. Translation gives CASRLQLNQPQHF.

This chain links TRBV6-5 with TRBJ1-2; a possible D gene is TRBD1 (6 bases). Germline V gene lookup returns CDR1 MNHEY and CDR2 SVGAGI. This CDR3 contains 13 residues. V lost 8 bases to trimming and J lost 4 bases, with 14 bases between them. In nucleotides, the CDR3 is TGTGCCAGCGGGGGCGGAAGCCTCTATGGCTACACCTTC. Translating it yields CASGGGSLYGYTF.

The J gene is TRBJ1-2, the V gene TRBV5-4, with 7 bases identical to TRBD1. The germline CDR1 and CDR2 sequences are SGHNT and YYREEE (reference sequence). There are 14 residues in the CDR3. J lost 4 bases, V lost 4 bases, and 7 bases had no gene match. The CDR3 coding sequence is TGTGCCAGCAGCCTCCCTGACAGGGCCTATGGCTACACCTTC. It specifies CASSLPDRAYGYTF.

The chain joins TRBV30 to TRBJ1-6; D remains unclear. The V end lost 3 bases, the J end lost 11 bases, and 20 bases lay between the germline ends. CDR3 length equals 15 residues. The germline gives CDR1 GTSNPN, CDR2 SVGIG (reference sequence). The CDR3 nucleotides are TGTGCCTGGAGCTCGGACGGAGGCCTGGGGACACCCCTCCACTTT. Translating it yields CAWSSDGGLGTPLHF.

The genes are TRBV4-1 and TRBJ1-1; 7 positions agree with TRBD1. V shed 3 bases, J shed 1 base, and the junction held 5 bases outside the gene matches. This CDR3 spans 15 amino acids. The germline V gene encodes CDR1 MGHRA and CDR2 YSYEKL. The CDR3 coding sequence is TGCGCCAGCAGCCACGGACAGGCAAAGAACACTGAAGCTTTCTTT. The encoded protein is CASSHGQAKNTEAFF.

This clone was seen more than once but under ten times. This sequence joins TRBV7-9 and TRBJ2-7; D ambiguous. Germline values: CDR1 SEHNR, CDR2 FQNEAQ (reference sequence). CDR3 length equals 14 residues. V lost 5 bases to trimming and J lost 0 bases, with 11 bases between them. The CDR3 nucleotides are TGTGCCAGCAGCAGCTCCCGGAGCTCCTACGAGCAGTACGTC. Translation: CASSSSRSSYEQYV.

V and J are TRBV10-3 and TRBJ1-5, with 9 bases identical to TRBD1. The germline V gene encodes CDR1 ENHRY and CDR2 SYGVKD. The V and J ends lost 5 bases and 5 bases, in that order; junction bases with no gene match: 1. The length of the CDR3 is 13 residues. This chain's CDR3 is CAISRQGDQPQHF. The CDR3 DNA follows: TGTGCCATCAGTCGACAGGGGGATCAGCCCCAGCATTTT.

This clone was seen once. DNA for the CDR3: TGTGCCAGCAGCCAAGCGGCTAGCGGGAGAGCAGATACGCAGTATTTT. Translated, it gives CASSQAASGRADTQYF. The chain combines TRBV3-1 (or the pseudogene TRBV3-2) with TRBJ2-3; the match to TRBD2 covers 10 bases. J gave up 4 bases and V 1 base, and 5 bases lay outside the gene matches. Germline CDR1 LGHDT, CDR2 YNNKEL (reference sequence). This CDR3 is 16 amino acids long.

CDR3 region: CASHYRGNTGELFF. The CDR3 DNA reads as TGTGCCAGCCACTACAGGGGAAACACCGGGGAGCTGTTTTTT. The V call is TRBV6-5, the J call TRBJ2-2, with TRBD1 matching 7 bases. V lost 8 bases, J lost 2 bases, and 5 bases stayed unmatched. Germline V CDR1 and CDR2: MNHEY, SVGAGI. The CDR3 extends over 14 amino acids.

A few counts support this clone. This chain's CDR3 is CASSLDRGYGYTF. CDR3 nucleotides: TGTGCCAGCAGCTTGGACAGGGGCTATGGCTACACCTTC. The V call is TRBV5-6, the J call TRBJ1-2, with TRBD1 matching 7 bases. The CDR3 covers 13 residues. The V and J ends lost 0 bases and 4 bases, in that order; junction bases with no gene match: 0. Germline V lookup: CDR1 SGHDT, CDR2 YYEEEE.

The CDR3 reads CASSRGTGLPGEQYF. As DNA, the CDR3 is TGTGCCAGCAGCCGTGGGACAGGTCTGCCTGGGGAGCAGTACTTC. The chain joins TRBV3-1 (or the pseudogene TRBV3-2) to TRBJ2-7, with 8 bases matching TRBD1. V shed 4 bases and J 7 bases; nucleotides not matched to a gene: 12. CDR3 length equals 15 residues. The V gene's germline CDR1 is LGHDT and CDR2 YNNKEL (reference sequence).

The chain carries TRBV9 and TRBJ1-1; D gene ambiguous. Per the germline V gene, CDR1 is SGDLS and CDR2 is YYNGEE. The CDR3 has 15 residues. V lost 3 bases to trimming and J lost 4 bases, with 16 bases between them. The CDR3 sequence is CASSAASGIGTEAFF. The CDR3 coding sequence is TGTGCCAGCAGCGCAGCGTCGGGGATTGGCACTGAAGCTTTCTTT.